This T cell receptor (beta chain) was documented in a study of shared clonotypes between healthy human individuals. This clone was seen once. No antigen is known for it. Study-level findings and limits: What rarefaction showed was incomplete sorted-subset sequencing despite large depth.

Trimming cost V 4 bases and J 2 bases, with 10 bases left between them. The CDR3 extends over 13 amino acids. Germline V gene lookup returns CDR1 SGHDT and CDR2 YYEEEE. The authors ran the assay at deep level. Genomic DNA (from each subset) was split evenly across several immunoSEQ plates. Sequencing used immunoSEQ multiplex PCR; TCRdb keeps in-frame clones, though not all of them. This table holds roughly 2.5 million clones, roughly 92% found once. The receptor comes from a man aged 18 to 30 in good health. The chain recombines TRBV5-6 with TRBJ2-7; tentatively, D is TRBD2 (6 bases). Sequenced sample: naive CD4+ T cells sorted from blood. Documented subset: CD45RA+ positively selected. The CDR3: CASSEPGAYEQYF. The CDR3 DNA reads as TGTGCCAGCAGCGAACCGGGGGCCTACGAGCAGTACTTC.